The rows below give T cell receptor beta chains drawn from one sample of a study of T cells in Graves' hyperthyroidism and ophthalmopathy. TCRdb passed the multiplex PCR reads through MiXCR, listing each CDR3 protein once. Among about 180,000 distinct CDR3 sequences, over 15% were seen once, and the ten largest hold 25% to 30%. Specimen: blood. These receptors were taken from a woman aged 45-60 years with Graves' hyperthyroidism. The CDR3 runs from the conserved cysteine through the conserved F or W. The order of the fields is clone size, V gene, D gene, J gene, CDR3 protein, CDR3 DNA. A D gene is named only where the DNA matches it firmly. Not every row has a clone size; where given, it reads once, few, many or a size class.

size: many; V: TRBV3-1; D: -; J: TRBJ1-4; CDR3: CASSQEIREKLFF; DNA: TGTGCCAGCAGCCAGGAAATACGTGAAAAACTGTTTTTT
size: -; V: TRBV5-1; D: TRBD1; J: TRBJ2-2; CDR3: CASSRTWTGVKFGGELFF; DNA: TGCGCCAGCAGCCGTACCTGGACAGGAGTAAAGTTCGGCGGGGAGCTGTTTTTT
size: -; V: TRBV2; D: -; J: TRBJ2-5; CDR3: CASQWGMGQETQYF; DNA: TGTGCCAGCCAGTGGGGGATGGGTCAAGAGACCCAGTACTTC
size: many; V: TRBV20-1; D: TRBD2; J: TRBJ2-3; CDR3: CSASGLASPSDTQYF; DNA: TGCAGTGCTAGTGGACTAGCGTCCCCCTCAGATACGCAGTATTTT
size: -; V: TRBV2; D: -; J: TRBJ2-5; CDR3: CASTTTTKETQYF; DNA: TGTGCCAGCACCACGACTACAAAAGAGACCCAGTACTTC
size: many; V: TRBV12-5; D: -; J: TRBJ2-3; CDR3: CASGLVLGGPYTQYF; DNA: TGTGCTAGTGGTTTGGTACTCGGAGGACCCTATACGCAGTATTTT
size: few; V: TRBV6-1; D: -; J: TRBJ2-1; CDR3: CASDGNEQFF; DNA: TGTGCCAGCGACGGGAATGAGCAGTTCTTC
size: -; V: TRBV4-1; D: -; J: TRBJ2-7; CDR3: CASSYFPGEQYF; DNA: TGCGCCAGCAGCTACTTTCCAGGAGAGCAGTACTTC
size: many; V: TRBV7-6; D: -; J: TRBJ2-3; CDR3: CASSLGLTDTQYF; DNA: TGTGCCAGCAGCTTGGGCCTCACAGATACGCAGTATTTT
size: many; V: TRBV19; D: TRBD2; J: TRBJ2-3; CDR3: CASSIGGGSTDTQYF; DNA: TGTGCCAGTAGTATTGGCGGGGGGAGCACAGATACGCAGTATTTT
size: -; V: TRBV28; D: -; J: TRBJ1-1; CDR3: CASLSGWGTEAFF; DNA: TGTGCCAGCCTTTCAGGGTGGGGGACTGAAGCTTTCTTT
size: -; V: TRBV6-1; D: -; J: TRBJ2-3; CDR3: CASSDRGSTDTQYF; DNA: TGTGCCAGCAGTGACCGTGGGAGTACAGATACGCAGTATTTT
size: many; V: TRBV2; D: -; J: TRBJ2-2; CDR3: CASSDGTVTGELFF; DNA: TGTGCCAGCAGTGACGGGACGGTCACCGGGGAGCTGTTTTTT
size: many; V: TRBV29-1; D: -; J: TRBJ1-3; CDR3: CSVDPQGRGNTIYF; DNA: TGCAGCGTTGATCCACAGGGCCGTGGAAACACCATATATTTT
size: few; V: TRBV4-3; D: TRBD2; J: TRBJ2-2; CDR3: CASSQGSGGNTGELFF; DNA: TGCGCCAGCAGCCAGGGAAGCGGGGGCAACACCGGGGAGCTGTTTTTT
size: many; V: TRBV27; D: TRBD2; J: TRBJ2-3; CDR3: CASSLLPPSGSSTDTQYF; DNA: TGTGCCAGCAGTTTATTACCGCCTAGCGGGAGTAGCACAGATACGCAGTATTTT
size: -; V: TRBV7-9; D: TRBD1; J: TRBJ1-6; CDR3: CASSHGGQGNSPLHF; DNA: TGTGCCAGCAGCCACGGGGGACAGGGAAATTCACCCCTCCACTTT
size: -; V: TRBV12-3/TRBV12-4; D: TRBD2; J: TRBJ2-7; CDR3: CASNERGAIYEQYF; DNA: TGTGCCAGCAACGAGCGGGGAGCAATCTACGAGCAGTACTTC
size: many; V: TRBV5-1; D: TRBD1; J: TRBJ1-1; CDR3: CASSETGGEYTEAFF; DNA: TGCGCCAGCAGCGAAACAGGGGGCGAGTATACTGAAGCTTTCTTT
size: -; V: TRBV7-9; D: -; J: TRBJ2-2; CDR3: CASSPVVRGNTGELFF; DNA: TGTGCCAGCAGCCCAGTGGTCAGGGGGAACACCGGGGAGCTGTTTTTT
size: -; V: TRBV13; D: -; J: TRBJ2-3; CDR3: CASSLGGPHTDTQYF; DNA: TGTGCCAGCAGCTTAGGGGGACCACACACAGATACGCAGTATTTT
size: many; V: TRBV7-9; D: TRBD1; J: TRBJ1-4; CDR3: CASSPGTVPNEKLFF; DNA: TGTGCCAGCAGCCCGGGGACAGTTCCTAATGAAAAACTGTTTTTT
size: many; V: TRBV9; D: TRBD1; J: TRBJ2-7; CDR3: CARIGQGVYGQYF; DNA: TGTGCCAGGATAGGACAGGGGGTTTATGGGCAGTACTTC
size: many; V: TRBV7-3; D: TRBD2; J: TRBJ2-3; CDR3: CASSLIEGTSGVGDTQYF; DNA: TGTGCCAGCAGCTTAATAGAGGGGACTAGCGGGGTCGGAGATACGCAGTATTTT
size: -; V: TRBV6-2/TRBV6-3; D: -; J: TRBJ2-2; CDR3: CASSFSSNFGELFF; DNA: TGTGCCAGCAGCTTCTCTAGTAATTTTGGGGAGCTGTTTTTT
size: many; V: TRBV6-1; D: -; J: TRBJ1-1; CDR3: CASTLGRQGTEAFF; DNA: TGTGCCAGCACCCTGGGGCGGCAGGGCACTGAAGCTTTCTTT
size: few; V: TRBV19; D: TRBD2; J: TRBJ2-7; CDR3: CASSIDGLAASYEQYF; DNA: TGTGCCAGTAGTATCGATGGACTAGCGGCCTCCTACGAGCAGTACTTC
size: many; V: TRBV19; D: TRBD1; J: TRBJ2-5; CDR3: CASSPRTGGVETQYF; DNA: TGTGCCAGTAGTCCAAGGACAGGGGGGGTGGAGACCCAGTACTTC
size: -; V: TRBV12-3/TRBV12-4; D: TRBD1; J: TRBJ2-3; CDR3: CASSPDRETDTQYF; DNA: TGTGCCAGCAGTCCTGACAGGGAGACAGATACGCAGTATTTT
size: many; V: TRBV5-6; D: -; J: TRBJ1-2; CDR3: CASSKFGGLGGYTF; DNA: TGTGCCAGCAGCAAGTTTGGCGGGCTAGGTGGCTACACCTTC
size: many; V: TRBV27; D: -; J: TRBJ2-2; CDR3: CASSFDGGLAGELFF; DNA: TGTGCCAGCAGTTTTGATGGGGGACTGGCCGGGGAGCTGTTTTTT
size: many; V: TRBV6-1; D: -; J: TRBJ1-4; CDR3: CASSDRLREKLFF; DNA: TGTGCCAGCAGTGATCGGTTACGGGAAAAACTGTTTTTT
size: many; V: TRBV5-1; D: TRBD1; J: TRBJ2-7; CDR3: CASSLLPGQQYEQYF; DNA: TGCGCCAGCAGCCTACTCCCGGGACAGCAATACGAGCAGTACTTC
size: -; V: TRBV25-1; D: -; J: TRBJ2-5; CDR3: CASSAPPGASETQYF; DNA: TGTGCCAGCAGTGCCCCCCCCGGCGCGTCGGAGACCCAGTACTTC
size: -; V: TRBV30; D: -; J: TRBJ1-5; CDR3: CAWSQDSNQPQHF; DNA: TGTGCCTGGAGTCAGGATAGCAATCAGCCCCAGCATTTT
size: -; V: TRBV20-1; D: -; J: TRBJ1-2; CDR3: CSARNLRGGPNYGYTF; DNA: TGCAGTGCTAGGAACCTAAGGGGAGGACCGAACTATGGCTACACCTTC
size: many; V: TRBV4-1; D: -; J: TRBJ2-3; CDR3: CASSQDIRTQYF; DNA: TGCGCCAGCAGCCAAGATATCCGGACGCAGTATTTT
size: many; V: TRBV3-1; D: -; J: TRBJ1-3; CDR3: CASSRTSGNTIYF; DNA: TGTGCCAGCAGCCGTACCTCTGGAAACACCATATATTTT
size: -; V: TRBV12-3/TRBV12-4; D: -; J: TRBJ2-7; CDR3: CASSFAEGYDQYF; DNA: TGTGCCAGCAGTTTCGCGGAGGGCTACGATCAGTACTTC
size: -; V: TRBV7-9; D: TRBD1; J: TRBJ1-2; CDR3: CASSQPTGNGYTF; DNA: TGCGCCAGCAGCCAACCGACAGGGAATGGCTACACCTTC
size: -; V: TRBV12-3/TRBV12-4; D: -; J: TRBJ1-2; CDR3: CASSPTRQVGVGYTF; DNA: TGTGCCAGCAGCCCAACAAGACAGGTCGGAGTAGGCTACACCTTC